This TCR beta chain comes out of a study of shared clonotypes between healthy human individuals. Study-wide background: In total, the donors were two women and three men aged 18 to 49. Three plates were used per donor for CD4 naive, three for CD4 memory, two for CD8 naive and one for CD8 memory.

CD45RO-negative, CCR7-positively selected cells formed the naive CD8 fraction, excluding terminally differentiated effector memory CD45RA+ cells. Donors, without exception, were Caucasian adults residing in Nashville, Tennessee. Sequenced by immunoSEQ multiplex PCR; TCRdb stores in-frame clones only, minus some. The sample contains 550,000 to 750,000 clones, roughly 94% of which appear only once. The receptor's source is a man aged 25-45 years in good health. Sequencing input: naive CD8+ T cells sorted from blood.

The CDR3 DNA follows: TGCGCCAGCAGCCAAGATTTTGCCACGGAGAACACTGAAGCTTTCTTT. Translating it yields CASSQDFATENTEAFF. The V call is TRBV4-3, the J call TRBJ1-1; unclear D gene. Trimming stripped 0 bases from V and 1 base from J, with 12 bases between. CDR3 length: 16 residues. Germline CDR1 is LGHNA and CDR2 is YSLEER.